The rows below give T cell receptor beta chains drawn from one sample of a study of T cells in Graves' hyperthyroidism and ophthalmopathy. One entry per CDR3 protein, called by TCRdb with MiXCR from the multiplex PCR reads. The table shows about 560,000 distinct CDR3 sequences, with roughly a sixth occurring only once. The sequencing sample was made of blood. The receptors originated from a young woman with Graves' hyperthyroidism. CDR3s include the opening cysteine and the closing phenylalanine or tryptophan. The order of the fields is clone size, V gene, CDR3 protein. Where a row states a size, it is once, few, many or the class of an expanded clone; other rows omit it.

. TRBV3-1 CASSQDPAGTGELFF
. TRBV6-2/TRBV6-3 CASFRTAGDAQYF
few TRBV24-1 CATSDFPAGQVNSYEQYF
once TRBV18 CASSPTGTDQETQYF
many TRBV15 CATSREGLTYEQYF
many TRBV6-1 CAIGGDRGINQPQHF
few TRBV5-1 CASSLADLLAGGYNEQFF
many TRBV2 CASELSGALGEQYF
few TRBV10-1 CASSESPGDEQYF
few TRBV28 CASTPSGKSNEQFF
. TRBV5-4 CASKEDRGVSGYTF
. TRBV15 CATSRDSAGGPDEQFF
few TRBV6-1 CASWGEAYNSPLHF
few TRBV6-1 CASSEFSNQPQHF
few TRBV5-4 CASSLVGVAEAFF
many TRBV7-9 CASSLVRFGDSYNEQFF
many TRBV28 CASSPLPVRVYEQYF
few TRBV24-1 CATSDLQSGSQETQYF
. TRBV12-3/TRBV12-4 CASSGTGFNQPQHF
. TRBV27 CASRKVHNSPLHF
many TRBV10-3 CAISGSGGNTEAFF
many TRBV2 CASNGLTGGGQPQHF
many TRBV28 CATSGGFREQYF
many TRBV20-1 CSAETGLRAFF
. TRBV11-3 CASSLGVRYEQYF
. TRBV10-3 CAIQKGAEGYGYTF
many TRBV7-9 CASSSALPRQGVPYEQYF
few TRBV20-1 CSARPPRQVATEAFF
. TRBV12-3/TRBV12-4 CAIRRWGGTGSGNTIYF
many TRBV20-1 CSAPGQGNTEAFF
few TRBV20-1 CSARDSGVAGDPGEQYF
many TRBV28 CASTQGGRRTDTQYF
many TRBV28 CASSLTSRGRDNEQFF
few TRBV28 CASSLFVLPHVFF
. TRBV19 CASSIGLGSGQYF
few TRBV7-9 CASTPRGSGAGELFF
many TRBV2 CASSEAQGRGYGYTF
many TRBV7-2 CASSWKQGAAETQYF
few TRBV6-1 CASSEPGGRREQFF
many TRBV6-1 CASSPRTGSYEQYF
many TRBV2 CASSDDLRATNEKLFF
many TRBV20-1 CSARLSAGLSNEQYF
few TRBV2 CASHLGLAGAVEQFF
many TRBV30 CAWSGQPNEKLFF
few TRBV4-1 CASSQVRQGGQPQHF
. TRBV19 CASTGDNSPLHF
many TRBV28 CASTEATNEKLFF
many TRBV11-3 CASSTHYNEQFF
few TRBV2 CASSTGTGGSGANVLTF
many TRBV11-3 CASSLVLLAGGRETQYF
many TRBV28 CASSLSWTGGRETQYF
many TRBV12-3/TRBV12-4 CASSSGISTDTQYF
few TRBV27 CASSLKGESSYEQYF
. TRBV30 CAWSVGLQPQHF